The rows below give T cell receptor beta chains drawn from one sample of a study of cytomegalovirus exposure and HLA in healthy donors. Sequencing was performed with immunoSEQ multiplex PCR; in TCRdb, only in-frame clones are kept and a portion is missing. Among about 220,000 clones, around 80% were seen once, and the ten largest hold approximately 0.71%. Sequenced sample: PBMCs. These receptors were taken from a boy aged 2 to 10 in good health and CMV-seronegative. The CDR3 runs from the conserved cysteine through the conserved F or W. The D gene is left open where the match is weak. Clone size is stated in some rows and not others, as once, few, many or a class when expanded.

>TRBV27|-|TRBJ2-1|-
TGTGCCAGCAGTTTAAGGACACTCCACAATGAGCAGTTCTTC
CASSLRTLHNEQFF
>TRBV7-2|TRBD2|TRBJ2-1|-
TGTGCCAGCAGAAACGATAGGGCGGGAGTCTACAATGAGCAGTTCTTC
CASRNDRAGVYNEQFF
>TRBV18|TRBD1|TRBJ1-2|-
TGTGCCAGCTCACCTGTTCCGGGACAGGGGGCGATGGTCTATGGCTACACCTTC
CASSPVPGQGAMVYGYTF
>TRBV30|-|TRBJ2-5|-
TGTGCCTGGAGTCCCCCCCCACAGGCGGAGACCCAGTACTTC
CAWSPPPQAETQYF
>TRBV6-1|-|TRBJ2-7|-
TGTGCCAGCAGTACAGACTACGAGCAGTACTTC
CASSTDYEQYF
>TRBV29-1|-|TRBJ1-2|-
TGCAGCGTTGTCGGGGGTTTAGACTATGGCTACACCTTC
CSVVGGLDYGYTF
>TRBV4-2|-|TRBJ1-1|-
TGTGCCAGCAGCCAAGAGTGGCAGTTCGACACTGAAGCTTTCTTT
CASSQEWQFDTEAFF
>TRBV27|-|TRBJ2-7|-
TGTGCCAGCAGTTTAGGCCGATCCTACGAGCAGTACTTC
CASSLGRSYEQYF
>TRBV18|-|TRBJ1-5|-
TGTGCCAGCTCCGAAGCGGGTGATAGCAATCAGCCCCAGCATTTT
CASSEAGDSNQPQHF
>TRBV7-8|TRBD2|TRBJ2-7|-
TGTGCCAGCAGCTCAGGACTAGGGATGGAGCAGTACTTC
CASSSGLGMEQYF
>TRBV7-9|-|TRBJ2-5|-
TGTGCCAGCAGCTGGAAGGGGGTGAAAGAGACCCAGTACTTC
CASSWKGVKETQYF
>TRBV5-4|-|TRBJ2-7|-
TGTGCCAGCAGGGCTGCAGGGGGGCCCTACGAGCAGTACTTC
CASRAAGGPYEQYF
>TRBV9|TRBD1|TRBJ1-1|-
TGTGCCAGCTCGCAGGGGGGTGTGAACACTGAAGCTTTCTTT
CASSQGGVNTEAFF
>TRBV7-2|-|TRBJ2-5|-
TGTGCCAGCAGCTTAAGGGCGGGACCCCAAGAGACCCAGTACTTC
CASSLRAGPQETQYF
>TRBV5-1|TRBD1|TRBJ1-2|-
TGCGCCAGCAGCTCCCGGGACAGGGGAGTAGATGGCTACACCTTC
CASSSRDRGVDGYTF
>TRBV10-1|-|TRBJ1-1|-
TGCGCCAGCAGTCCCTACGCCGGACAGAACACTGAAGCTTTCTTT
CASSPYAGQNTEAFF
>TRBV7-9|-|TRBJ1-1|-
TGTGCCAGCAGCTTAACCTTCGGACACCGTGAAGCTTTCTTT
CASSLTFGHREAFF
>TRBV5-1|TRBD1|TRBJ1-3|few
TGCGCCAGCAGCCGAACCGGGACAGGGCCTGGAAACACCATATATTTT
CASSRTGTGPGNTIYF
>TRBV5-4|-|TRBJ2-1|-
TGTGCCAGCAGAAACCAAGGAGGGGGGGCTGGGAATGAGCAGTTCTTC
CASRNQGGGAGNEQFF
>TRBV6-4|-|TRBJ2-1|-
TGTGCCAGCAGTGACTCCCCCGAAGGAGGGAATGAGCAGTTCTTC
CASSDSPEGGNEQFF
>TRBV15|-|TRBJ1-5|-
TGTGCCACCAGCAGGACCCTGGGCGAGGGTCAGCCCCAGCATTTT
CATSRTLGEGQPQHF
>TRBV6-1|-|TRBJ2-7|few
TGTGCCAGCAGTGAAGCATTTCTCGCTAGCTCCTACGAGCAGTACTTC
CASSEAFLASSYEQYF
>TRBV2|TRBD1|TRBJ2-3|once
TGTGCCAGCAGTGCGACAGGGATAACAGATACGCAGTATTTT
CASSATGITDTQYF
>TRBV6-5|-|TRBJ1-4|-
TGTGCCAGCAGTTACTCCTATGGTGTAACTAATGAAAAACTGTTTTTT
CASSYSYGVTNEKLFF
>TRBV6-5|-|TRBJ2-5|-
TGTGCCAGCAGCCGGGGAAAAGAGACCCAGTACTTC
CASSRGKETQYF
>TRBV2|-|TRBJ2-7|-
TGTGCCAGCAGATACTCCTACGAGCAGTACTTC
CASRYSYEQYF
>TRBV7-9|-|TRBJ2-5|-
TGTGCCAGCAGCTTAAGAGCGGCTCAAGAGACCCAGTACTTC
CASSLRAAQETQYF
>TRBV6-5|TRBD1|TRBJ2-5|-
TGTGCCAGCAGTTACTCGACAGGGGAGGAGACCCAGTACTTC
CASSYSTGEETQYF
>TRBV6-1|TRBD1|TRBJ2-7|-
TGTGCCAGCAAGACCAGGACAGGGCTCTACGAGCAGTACTTC
CASKTRTGLYEQYF
>TRBV5-1|TRBD2|TRBJ2-1|once
TGCGCCAGCAGCACAAACCCGACAGGGACCTGGGGGACTAGCGGGTCACTCTCCTACAATGAGCAGTTCTTC
CASSTNPTGTWGTSGSLSYNEQFF
>TRBV19|-|TRBJ1-1|-
TGTGCCAGTAGTATAGGCCCCGGACGGGAACTGAACACTGAAGCTTTCTTT
CASSIGPGRELNTEAFF
>TRBV30|-|TRBJ2-2|-
TGTGCCTTTAGCTTGTACGCCGGGGAGCTGTTTTTT
CAFSLYAGELFF
>TRBV5-1|TRBD2|TRBJ2-1|-
TGCGCCAGCAGCCCGGGACTAGGGAACAATGAGCAGTTCTTC
CASSPGLGNNEQFF
>TRBV9|TRBD2|TRBJ2-7|-
TGTGCCAGCAGCGTAGCCCGAGCGGGAGGGCCCAAGTACTTC
CASSVARAGGPKYF
>TRBV19|-|TRBJ2-7|-
TGTGCCAGTAGTATCCTAGGCCTAGCCAACGAGCAGTACTTC
CASSILGLANEQYF
>TRBV6-1|TRBD2|TRBJ2-1|-
TGTGCCAGCAGTGAATCCGGGGGGGGTTACAATGAGCAGTTCTTC
CASSESGGGYNEQFF
>TRBV2|-|TRBJ1-6|-
TGTGCCCGGGGACTCGGGCAGAATAATTCACCCCTCCACTTT
CARGLGQNNSPLHF
>TRBV12-5|TRBD1|TRBJ1-1|-
TGTGCTAGTGAGCCTCATGGACAGGGGTCAATTCCCGAAGCTTTCTTT
CASEPHGQGSIPEAFF
>TRBV5-6|-|TRBJ2-5|-
TGTGCCAGCAGCGGACTGGAAGAGACCCAGTACTTC
CASSGLEETQYF
>TRBV5-1|-|TRBJ2-5|-
TGCGCCAGCAGCTCGAGGGTAGAGACCCAGTACTTC
CASSSRVETQYF
>TRBV7-9|-|TRBJ1-3|once
TGTGCCAGCAGCTTACCGTACGGACAGCTTTCAAACACCATATATTTT
CASSLPYGQLSNTIYF
>TRBV7-3|-|TRBJ2-1|-
TGTGCCAGCAGCGGGGGGCCCCGGACAGGTGCCTACAATGAGCAGTTCTTC
CASSGGPRTGAYNEQFF
>TRBV29-1|-|TRBJ1-2|-
TGCAGCGTGGAGGACGGCAACTATGGCTACACCTTC
CSVEDGNYGYTF
>TRBV29-1|TRBD1|TRBJ1-1|few
TGCAGCGTGTCCCCGGGACAGGGAATCGGTGAAGCTTTCTTT
CSVSPGQGIGEAFF
>TRBV5-6|TRBD1|TRBJ1-6|-
TGTGCCAGCAGCTACAGGGGGTCCTATAATTCACCCCTCCACTTT
CASSYRGSYNSPLHF
>TRBV5-5|TRBD1|TRBJ2-3|-
TGTGCCAGCAGCTTGGCCTGGACAGGGGAGGGTCCAGATACGCAGTATTTT
CASSLAWTGEGPDTQYF
>TRBV30|-|TRBJ1-2|once
TGTGCCTGGAGCCAGGGTTTTGCCTATGGCTACACCTTC
CAWSQGFAYGYTF
>TRBV7-3|TRBD2|TRBJ2-3|-
TGTGCCAGCAGCCAGGCCCCCGGGACTAGGGGCACAGATACGCAGTATTTT
CASSQAPGTRGTDTQYF
>TRBV19|TRBD2|TRBJ2-2|-
TGTGCCAGTAGTACCCCCCCCGGGACTAGCGGGGGGGACTACACCGGGGAGCTGTTTTTT
CASSTPPGTSGGDYTGELFF
>TRBV5-4|TRBD1|TRBJ2-1|-
TGTGCCAGCAGCGACCCCGGGACAGGGGGCAATGAGCAGTTCTTC
CASSDPGTGGNEQFF
>TRBV6-6|-|TRBJ2-1|once
TGTGCCAGCAGTTATCCGGGGAGTGAGCAGTTCTTC
CASSYPGSEQFF
>TRBV11-1|-|TRBJ1-2|-
TGTGCCAGCAGCTTAGCGAGTCCAAACTATGGCTACACCTTC
CASSLASPNYGYTF
>TRBV6-1|-|TRBJ1-2|-
TGTGCCAGCAGTCGACAGACGCCTTATGGCTACACCTTC
CASSRQTPYGYTF
>TRBV11-2|TRBD2|TRBJ2-1|-
TGTGCCAGCAGCTTCCGGGCGACGGGAGGGGGCAATGAGCAGTTCTTC
CASSFRATGGGNEQFF
>TRBV6-5|-|TRBJ2-7|-
TGTGCCAGCAGCTATCGCAGGGCGGGGACCTACGAGCAGTACTTC
CASSYRRAGTYEQYF